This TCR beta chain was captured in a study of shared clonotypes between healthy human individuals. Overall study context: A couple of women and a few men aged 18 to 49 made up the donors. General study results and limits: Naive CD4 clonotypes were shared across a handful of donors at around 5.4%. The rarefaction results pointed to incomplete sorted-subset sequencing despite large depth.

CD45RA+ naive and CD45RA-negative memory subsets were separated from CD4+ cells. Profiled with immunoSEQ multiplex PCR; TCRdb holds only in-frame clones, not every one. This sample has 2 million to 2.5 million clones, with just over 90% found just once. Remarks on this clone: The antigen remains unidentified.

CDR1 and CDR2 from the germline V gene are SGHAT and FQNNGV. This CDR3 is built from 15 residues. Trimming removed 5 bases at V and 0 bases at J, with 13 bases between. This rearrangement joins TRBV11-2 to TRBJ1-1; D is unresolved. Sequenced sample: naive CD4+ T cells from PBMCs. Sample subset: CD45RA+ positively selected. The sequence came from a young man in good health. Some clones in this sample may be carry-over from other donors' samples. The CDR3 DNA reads TGTGCCAGCAGCCCGAGGAAGACGGTGAACACTGAAGCTTTCTTT. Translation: CASSPRKTVNTEAFF.